The 5 T cell receptor beta chains presented below share a single source sample, sequenced in a study of cytomegalovirus exposure and HLA in healthy donors. 13 Jbeta primers and 60 Vbeta primers were used for the PCR. TCRdb's table, derived via immunoSEQ multiplex PCR, lists solely in-frame clones and lacks some. Among approximately 140,000 clones, roughly 80% were seen once, and the ten largest hold around 4.1%. The sample taken for sequencing was PBMCs. The receptor set was obtained from a man aged 35 to 55 in good health and CMV-seropositive.

This clone was counted between two and nine times. The chain employs TRBV2 and TRBJ2-7, with 7 bases matching TRBD1. The V gene's germline CDR1 is SNHLY and CDR2 FYNNEI. The CDR3 has 15 residues. Trimming took 3 bases from V and 5 from J; bases not matched to a gene: 10. The CDR3 DNA reads as TGTGCCAGCAGTGAGTTACAGGGGTTTCGTGACGAGCAGTACTTC. It yields the protein CASSELQGFRDEQYF.

The chain carries TRBV19 and TRBJ1-3; D is possibly TRBD1 (6 bases). Germline CDR1 reads LNHDA; CDR2 reads SQIVND (reference sequence). V was clipped by 2 bases and J by 2 bases, with 10 bases between them. The CDR3 covers 15 residues. Here the CDR3 reads CASSITGLAGNTIYF. CDR3 nucleotide sequence: TGTGCCAGTAGTATAACAGGGCTTGCTGGAAACACCATATATTTT.

This chain joins TRBV7-2 and TRBJ2-3, with a tentative D call TRBD1 (6 bases). CDR1 is SGHTA and CDR2 is FQGNSA in the germline V gene. V gave up 5 bases and J gave up 0 bases, with 15 bases separating them. The CDR3 contains 16 residues. Written as DNA, the CDR3 is TGTGCCAGCAGCCCGCGACAGGCCCCTAGCACAGATACGCAGTATTTT. Translated, it gives CASSPRQAPSTDTQYF.

This chain joins TRBV19 and TRBJ1-2; the match to TRBD1 covers 7 bases. The V and J ends lost 7 bases and 8 bases, in that order; junction bases with no gene match: 4. The CDR3 runs 11 residues. Germline-derived CDR1 and CDR2 are LNHDA and SQIVND (reference sequence). CDR3 sequence: CASINRGGYTF. CDR3 sequence (DNA): TGTGCCAGTATTAACAGGGGCGGCTACACCTTC.

This clone was counted a few times. The chain uses TRBV7-2 and TRBJ2-3, with a possible D match to TRBD2 (5 bases). Germline CDR1 SGHTA, CDR2 FQGNSA. V lost 5 bases to trimming and J lost 4 bases, with 10 bases between them. There are 13 residues in the CDR3. The CDR3: CASSPRTPDTQYF. The CDR3 region has the DNA TGTGCCAGCAGCCCCCGGACTCCAGATACGCAGTATTTT.